These 11 T cell receptor beta chains were sequenced from one sample in a study of cytotoxic CD8 clonotypes in ibrutinib-treated CLL. TCRdb's table, derived via immunoSEQ multiplex PCR, lists solely in-frame clones and lacks some. The sample gives 250,000 to 350,000 clones, approximately 79% of which show up once; about 5.3% is in the top ten. The input for sequencing was PBMCs, taken at disease progression, from a patient treated with ibrutinib. The origin of the receptors is a human donor with chronic lymphocytic leukemia.

The chain is built from TRBV11-2 and TRBJ2-7; D remains unclear. CDR1 is SGHAT and CDR2 is FQNNGV in the germline V gene. Trimming shortened V by 1 base and J by 3 bases, and 10 bases separated the two germline ends. The CDR3 covers 14 residues. The DNA of the CDR3 is TGTGCCAGCAGCTTAGGTCCGGAAAACTACGAGCAGTACTTC. Residues: CASSLGPENYEQYF.

J is TRBJ2-3 and V is TRBV7-9, with 12 positions matching TRBD2. Germline-derived CDR1 and CDR2 are SEHNR and FQNEAQ (reference sequence). V shed 3 bases and J 6 bases; nucleotides not matched to a gene: 10. This CDR3 has 17 residues. The CDR3: CASSFPTSGGPGDTQYF. The CDR3 DNA is TGTGCCAGCAGCTTCCCTACTAGCGGGGGGCCGGGGGATACGCAGTATTTT.

This clone was recorded only once. The gene calls are TRBV9 and TRBJ2-5, with TRBD2 matching 14 bases. V gave up 1 base and J gave up 5 bases; unmatched junction bases: 4. The CDR3 spans 16 residues. Germline assignment: CDR1 SGDLS and CDR2 YYNGEE. The CDR3 bases are TGTGCCAGCAGCGTAATAGGGACTAGCGGGAGTGAGACCCAGTACTTC. As protein: CASSVIGTSGSETQYF.

The V gene is TRBV28, the J gene TRBJ1-4; D gene uncertain. This CDR3 contains 16 residues. Deletions cut 4 bases from V and 5 bases from J, with 17 bases between. Germline CDR1 reads MDHEN; CDR2 reads SYDVKM. CDR3 sequence: CASSSPSFGLNEKLFF. The DNA for the CDR3 is TGTGCCAGCAGTTCCCCATCTTTCGGGTTGAATGAAAAACTGTTTTTT.

The rearrangement uses TRBV9 and TRBJ1-5; no firm D call. The CDR3 runs to 13 residues. Germline loops: CDR1 SGDLS, CDR2 YYNGEE. Trimming shortened V by 3 bases and J by 0 bases, and 4 bases separated the two germline ends. CDR3 DNA sequence: TGTGCCAGCAGCGCAGATAGCAATCAGCCCCAGCATTTT. Its translation: CASSADSNQPQHF.

In regard to this clone: This CDR3 is also generated by other DNA sequences in the sample. The V and J genes are TRBV9 and TRBJ2-2; no firm D call. CDR3 length: 13 amino acids. Trimming took 0 bases from V and 5 from J, leaving 5 bases between them. The germline CDR1 and CDR2 sequences are SGDLS and YYNGEE. CDR3 coding DNA: TGTGCCAGCAGCGTAGGAGCAACCGGGGAGCTGTTTTTT. Translation: CASSVGATGELFF.

The chain joins TRBV29-1 to TRBJ2-2; either TRBD1 or TRBD2 may fit D (6 bases each). This CDR3 contains 15 residues. CDR1 and CDR2 (germline): SQVTM, ANQGSEA. Trimming took off 8 bases at V and 6 bases at J, with 22 bases between the two ends. The CDR3, as DNA: TGCAGCCATGGGAGCGGGCAGGGGTTGTCCGGGGAGCTGTTTTTT. This codes for CSHGSGQGLSGELFF.

The genes are TRBV7-8 and TRBJ2-2; D unclear. V was clipped by 2 bases and J by 0 bases, with 13 bases between them. This CDR3 region has 17 residues. Per the germline V gene, CDR1 is SGHVS and CDR2 is FQNEAQ. The CDR3 region is CASSLMNSVANTGELFF. The CDR3 DNA sequence: TGTGCCAGCAGCTTAATGAACAGCGTTGCGAACACCGGGGAGCTGTTTTTT. The full variable domain, completed using reference TRBV7-8 and TRBJ2-2, is GAGVSQSPRYKVAKRGQDVALRCDPISGHVSLFWYQQALGQGPEFLTYFQNEAQLDKSGLPSDRFFAERPEGSVSTLKIQRTQQEDSAVYLCASSLMNSVANTGELFFGEGSRLTVL.

V is TRBV4-1 and J is TRBJ1-1, with D tentatively TRBD1 (5 bases). The length of the CDR3 is 16 residues. V lost 1 base and J lost 1, with 13 bases in between. From germline, CDR1 is MGHRA and CDR2 YSYEKL. The CDR3 DNA is TGCGCCAGCAGCCAAGTTGTTAGGGGAAGGAACACTGAAGCTTTCTTT. This sequence encodes CASSQVVRGRNTEAFF.

This clone was counted between two and nine times. V gene TRBV4-1 combines with J gene TRBJ1-2, with D unclear. This CDR3 comprises 18 residues. Germline V gives CDR1 MGHRA, CDR2 YSYEKL. V shed 1 base and J shed 3 bases, with 21 bases lying between them. In nucleotides, the CDR3 is TGCGCCAGCAGCCAAGTCTTTGGGTTGATTGGCTGGGACTATGGCTACACCTTC. It is translated as CASSQVFGLIGWDYGYTF.

The chain couples TRBV6-5 to TRBJ2-7, with 8 bases that match TRBD2. Trimming removed 1 base from V and 5 bases from J; junction bases left unmatched: 7. The germline CDR1 and CDR2 sequences are MNHEY and SVGAGI. The length of the CDR3 is 15 residues. As DNA, the CDR3 is TGTGCCAGCAGTTACTTGACTAGCGCGTTTCACGAGCAGTACTTC. Its protein is CASSYLTSAFHEQYF.